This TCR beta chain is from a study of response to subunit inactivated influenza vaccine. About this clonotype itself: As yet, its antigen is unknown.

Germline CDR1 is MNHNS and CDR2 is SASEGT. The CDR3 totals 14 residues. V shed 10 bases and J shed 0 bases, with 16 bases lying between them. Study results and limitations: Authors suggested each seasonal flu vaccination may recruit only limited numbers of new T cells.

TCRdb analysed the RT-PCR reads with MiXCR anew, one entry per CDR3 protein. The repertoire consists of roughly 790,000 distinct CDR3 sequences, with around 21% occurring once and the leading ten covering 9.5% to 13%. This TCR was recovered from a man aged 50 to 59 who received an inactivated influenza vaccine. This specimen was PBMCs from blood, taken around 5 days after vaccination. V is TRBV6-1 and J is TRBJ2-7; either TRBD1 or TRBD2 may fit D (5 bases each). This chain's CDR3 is CATTARGSSYEQYF. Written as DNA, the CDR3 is TGTGCCACCACCGCGAGGGGAAGCTCCTACGAGCAGTACTTC.